What follows are 13 T cell receptor beta chains derived from one specimen sequenced in a study of radiotherapy plus CTLA-4 blockade in lung cancer. This table comes from immunoSEQ multiplex PCR, and its TCRdb copy is limited to in-frame clones, with some not included. Of tens of thousands of clones detected, about 72% appear once; the ten largest clones hold 11%. Source: peripheral blood, taken from a patient treated with radiotherapy plus ipilimumab. The source is a human donor with non-small cell lung cancer who had stable disease on radiotherapy plus ipilimumab.

The V call is TRBV2, the J call TRBJ1-5; TRBD1 matches 9 bases. Trimming took 7 bases from V and 1 from J; bases not matched to a gene: 8. In germline, CDR1 is SNHLY, CDR2 FYNNEI. This CDR3 region has 16 residues. The CDR3 here is CASTRDRVGSNQPQHF. DNA for the CDR3: TGTGCCAGCACCCGGGACAGGGTAGGAAGCAATCAGCCCCAGCATTTT. The complete variable domain, with remaining parts taken from reference TRBV2 and TRBJ1-5, reads EPEVTQTPSHQVTQMGQEVILRCVPISNHLYFYWYRQILGQKVEFLVSFYNNEISEKSEIFDDQFSVERPDGSNFTLKIRSTKLEDSAMYFCASTRDRVGSNQPQHFGDGTRLSIL.

The genes are TRBV7-9 and TRBJ2-3; tentatively, D is TRBD2 (6 bases). Trimming took 6 bases from V and 5 from J, leaving 9 bases between them. Germline V gene sequence: CDR1 SEHNR, CDR2 FQNEAQ (reference sequence). The CDR3 has 12 residues. The CDR3 here is CASRSGGDTQYF. CDR3 coding DNA: TGTGCCAGCAGATCCGGGGGAGATACGCAGTATTTT.

This clone has just one count. CDR3 residues: CAWRGVYGYTF. The CDR3 DNA reads TGTGCCTGGAGAGGGGTCTATGGCTACACCTTC. V usage is TRBV30 and J usage is TRBJ1-2, with D perhaps matching TRBD1 (5 bases). V lost 3 bases and J lost 4, with 6 bases in between. CDR1 GTSNPN and CDR2 SVGIG come from the germline V gene (reference sequence). The CDR3 is 11 amino acids. Supplemented by reference TRBV30 and TRBJ1-2, the full variable domain reads SQTIHQWPATLVQPVGSPLSLECTVEGTSNPNLYWYRQAAGRGLQLLFYSVGIGQISSEVPQNLSASRPQDRQFILSSKKLLLSDSGFYLCAWRGVYGYTFGSGTRLTVV.

The gene calls are TRBV19 and TRBJ1-1, with TRBD1 identical over 7 bases. V trimming: 4 bases; J trimming: 4 bases; junction bases outside the gene matches: 6. Germline-derived CDR1 and CDR2 are LNHDA and SQIVND (reference sequence). This CDR3 comprises 14 residues. For the CDR3, the DNA is TGTGCCAGTAGTACGGGACAGTGGGGCACTGAAGCTTTCTTT. Its translation: CASSTGQWGTEAFF.

This rearrangement joins TRBV7-2 to TRBJ1-4, with a possible D match to TRBD1 (6 bases). Germline V gene lookup returns CDR1 SGHTA and CDR2 FQGNSA. There are 14 residues in the CDR3. Trimming took 4 bases from V and 4 from J, leaving 10 bases between them. The CDR3 region is CASSSGTLNEKLFF. The CDR3 nucleotides are TGTGCCAGCAGCTCGGGGACACTTAATGAAAAACTGTTTTTT.

CDR3 in DNA: TGTGCCAGCAGCTTAGGGACAGGGAACTACGAGCAGTACGTC. It is translated as CASSLGTGNYEQYV. The chain joins TRBV11-2 to TRBJ2-7; 8 bases are shared with TRBD1. This CDR3 has 14 residues. V shed 1 base and J 3 bases; nucleotides not matched to a gene: 2. The germline V gene encodes CDR1 SGHAT and CDR2 FQNNGV.

The chain joins TRBV5-5 to TRBJ1-2, with D unclear. The CDR3 loop spans 12 amino acids. Trimming took 5 bases from V and 5 from J, leaving 10 bases between them. Germline V lookup: CDR1 SGHKS, CDR2 YYEKEE (reference sequence). The CDR3 DNA reads as TGTGCCAGCAGACGGACCGGGTATGGCTACACCTTC. Translating it yields CASRRTGYGYTF. The full variable domain, its missing parts supplied by reference TRBV5-5 and TRBJ1-2, is DAGVTQSPTHLIKTRGQQVTLRCSPISGHKSVSWYQQVLGQGPQFIFQYYEKEERGRGNFPDRFSARQFPNYSSELNVNALLLGDSALYLCASRRTGYGYTFGSGTRLTVV.

The rearrangement links TRBV7-6 to TRBJ1-1; no reliable D call. The CDR3 has 13 residues. The ends were cut back, 4 bases at V and 0 bases at J, with 6 bases in the middle. Germline V gives CDR1 SGHVS, CDR2 FNYEAQ. CDR3: CASSSKMNTEAFF. In DNA form, the CDR3 reads TGTGCCAGCAGCTCCAAGATGAACACTGAAGCTTTCTTT.

This clone was observed a single time. The rearrangement uses TRBV28 and TRBJ1-4, with D tentatively TRBD1 (6 bases). V was trimmed by 5 bases and J by 6 bases, leaving 19 bases between them. The CDR3 contains 16 residues. Germline V gene sequence: CDR1 MDHEN, CDR2 SYDVKM. The CDR3 DNA follows: TGTGCCAGCAGTCGAAGGATGCGGGGGCGCGATGAAAAACTGTTTTTT. Its protein is CASSRRMRGRDEKLFF.

Here the CDR3 reads CASSLGSTGGTEAFF. CDR3 DNA: TGTGCCAGCAGCTTAGGATCGACAGGGGGCACTGAAGCTTTCTTT. This chain links TRBV13 with TRBJ1-1; 9 bases line up with TRBD1. The CDR3 length is 15 residues. From germline, CDR1 is PRHDT and CDR2 FYEKMQ (reference sequence). V trimming: 0 bases; J trimming: 4 bases; junction bases outside the gene matches: 3.

The V and J genes are TRBV6-1 and TRBJ1-2, with a tentative D call TRBD1 (6 bases). V lost 10 bases, J lost 4 bases, and 13 bases lay in between. The germline CDR1 and CDR2 sequences are MNHNS and SASEGT. The CDR3 has 12 residues. This CDR3 is CATTGGPYGYTF. CDR3 coding DNA: TGTGCCACTACGGGGGGGCCCTATGGCTACACCTTC.

The chain is built from TRBV27 and TRBJ2-3; the match to TRBD2 covers 11 bases. Germline loops: CDR1 MNHEY, CDR2 SMNVEV (reference sequence). Losses at the gene ends were 4 bases for V and 8 bases for J; bases not matched to a gene: 8. The CDR3 is 15 residues long. The CDR3 DNA reads TGTGCCAGCAGTTCGGTAGCGGGGGGGCCCGGTACGCAGTATTTT. This encodes CASSSVAGGPGTQYF.

The J gene is TRBJ1-2, the V gene TRBV12-1; no DNA check was done on the table's D call, TRBD1. TRBV12-1 is recorded as a pseudogene. This CDR3 region has 15 residues. The CDR3 protein is CASSFGWDRGLGYTF. CDR3 nucleotide sequence: TGTGCCAGCAGCTTTGGGTGGGACAGGGGGCTTGGCTACACCTTC.